The rows below give T cell receptor beta chains drawn from one sample of a study of blood T cells in healthy people across ages. In TCRdb, the 5' RACE reads were re-called with MiXCR into one record per CDR3 protein. The sample holds about a million distinct CDR3 sequences, 35% to 40% seen once. Sequenced input: blood. These receptors were taken from a man aged 18 to 29 in good health. The CDR3 runs from the conserved cysteine through the conserved F or W. A D gene is named only where the DNA matches it firmly. Expanded clones are given a class, and other clones once, few, many or no size at all.

J gene | V gene | D gene | clone size | CDR3 DNA | CDR3 protein
TRBJ2-7 | TRBV14 | - | many | TGTGCCAGCAGTCCAGCGAACTACGAGCAGTACTTC | CASSPANYEQYF
TRBJ2-3 | TRBV7-9 | - | few | TGTGCCAGCAGCTTAGTTTCGGGCAGGGATGCAGATACGCAGTATTTT | CASSLVSGRDADTQYF
TRBJ1-2 | TRBV12-3/TRBV12-4 | - | few | TGTGCCAGCAGTTTAGTGTCAGCGCAATCTAACTATGGCTACACCTTC | CASSLVSAQSNYGYTF
TRBJ2-5 | TRBV24-1 | - | few | TGTGCCACCAGTGAAGGAGGGGGGTCAATGGAGACCCAGTACTTC | CATSEGGGSMETQYF
TRBJ1-3 | TRBV7-9 | TRBD1 | - | TGTGCCAGCAGCTGGACAGGACGAAACACCATATATTTT | CASSWTGRNTIYF
TRBJ1-4 | TRBV3-1 | - | few | TGTGCCAGCAGCCAAGCTAGGGGCCCTAATGAAAAACTGTTTTTT | CASSQARGPNEKLFF
TRBJ1-1 | TRBV5-1 | - | - | TGCGCCAGCAGCTCCACCAGGGGAGACGCTGAAGCTTTCTTT | CASSSTRGDAEAFF
TRBJ2-4 | TRBV4-1 | - | few | TGCGCCAGCAGCCATCATCCAATAGCCAAAAACATTCAGTACTTC | CASSHHPIAKNIQYF
TRBJ2-5 | TRBV7-9 | TRBD2 | - | TGTGCCAGCAGACATACTAGCGAGGGTTACCAAGAGACCCAGTACTTC | CASRHTSEGYQETQYF
TRBJ1-2 | TRBV7-8 | - | few | TGTGCCAGCAGTCCCGGGGTGTCGTCCGACTATGGCTACACCTTC | CASSPGVSSDYGYTF
TRBJ1-5 | TRBV27 | - | - | TGTGCCAGCTCTGTGGCAGGATTGGGAACCCAGCATTTT | CASSVAGLGTQHF
TRBJ1-2 | TRBV3-1 | - | - | TGTGCCAGCAGCCGGATAGCAGGGGCGAATGGCTACACCTTC | CASSRIAGANGYTF
TRBJ2-1 | TRBV20-1 | - | - | TGCAGTGCTAGTAGCAGGGCCGCTACTGAGCAGTTCTTC | CSASSRAATEQFF
TRBJ2-1 | TRBV12-3/TRBV12-4 | - | many | TGTGCCGGCCAGGCAGGACCTACGAATGAGCAGTTCTTC | CAGQAGPTNEQFF
TRBJ2-1 | TRBV4-3 | TRBD2 | - | TGCGCCAGCAGCCAAGTTGTGGCTAGCGGTTACAATGAGCAGTTCTTC | CASSQVVASGYNEQFF
TRBJ1-2 | TRBV6-5 | - | few | TGTGCCAGCAGCGCGACTGGGGATGGCTACACCTTC | CASSATGDGYTF
TRBJ1-1 | TRBV9 | - | few | TGTGCCAGCAGCGTAAACGATTTAACTGAAGCTTTCTTT | CASSVNDLTEAFF
TRBJ2-3 | TRBV7-2 | - | - | TGTGCCAGCAGCTTAGTGGCAGAAAGCACAGATACGCAGTATTTT | CASSLVAESTDTQYF
TRBJ1-4 | TRBV4-3 | - | - | TGCGCCAGCAGCCAAGATGGGCGGCTTAATGAAAAACTGTTTTTT | CASSQDGRLNEKLFF
TRBJ1-4 | TRBV6-1 | - | - | TGTGCCAGCAGTGAAGCCTGGGACGGGAATGAAAAACTGTTTTTT | CASSEAWDGNEKLFF
TRBJ2-7 | TRBV14 | - | - | TGTGCCGGCAGCCAAGGTTACGAGCAGTACTTC | CAGSQGYEQYF
TRBJ1-2 | TRBV27 | - | - | TGTGCCAGCAGCCCACATCCAGGAGACCATGGCTACACCTTC | CASSPHPGDHGYTF
TRBJ2-5 | TRBV4-3 | - | many | TGCGCCAGCAGCCAAGAATCCAATGGGGAGACCCAGTACTTC | CASSQESNGETQYF
TRBJ1-5 | TRBV20-1 | TRBD1 | - | TGCAGTGCTAGTTTAGGGACAGGTCAAAAGCAGCCCCAGCATTTT | CSASLGTGQKQPQHF
TRBJ2-5 | TRBV10-3 | - | - | TGTGCCACCAAAACCGGAGACCTACAAGAGACCCAGTACTTC | CATKTGDLQETQYF
TRBJ2-3 | TRBV10-3 | TRBD1 | once | TGTGCCATCAGTGGAAAGGGGGCCGGAACAGGTACGCAGTATTTT | CAISGKGAGTGTQYF
TRBJ2-1 | TRBV5-1 | - | - | TGCGCCAGCAGCCCGGACGGTCCCTACAATGAGCAGTTCTTC | CASSPDGPYNEQFF
TRBJ1-2 | TRBV4-3 | TRBD1 | - | TGCGCCAGCAGCCAAGATCGGGCAGGGGGTAGTGGCTACACCTTC | CASSQDRAGGSGYTF
TRBJ1-4 | TRBV7-9 | - | few | TGTGCCAGCAGCCGCAGTAGGAAACTGTTTTTT | CASSRSRKLFF
TRBJ1-5 | TRBV7-6 | TRBD1 | - | TGTGCCAGCAGCAAAACAGGGGACGGTCAGCCCCAGCATTTT | CASSKTGDGQPQHF
TRBJ2-3 | TRBV6-5 | - | - | TGTGCCAGCAGTTACGGGACTTCCGGAGGTCCCACAGATACGCAGTATTTT | CASSYGTSGGPTDTQYF
TRBJ2-5 | TRBV25-1 | - | few | TGTGCCAGCAGCGCTCCCCAGCCTTCTTACCAAGAGACCCAGTACTTC | CASSAPQPSYQETQYF
TRBJ2-1 | TRBV12-3/TRBV12-4 | - | few | TGTGCCAGCAGTTTAAATAGTTGGAATGAGCAGTTCTTC | CASSLNSWNEQFF
TRBJ1-3 | TRBV6-6 | TRBD1 | - | TGTGCCAGCAGTTCCCGGGACAGGAGACGCTCTGGAAACACCATATATTTT | CASSSRDRRRSGNTIYF
TRBJ2-3 | TRBV11-2 | - | - | TGTGCCAGCAGCCTCCAGGGTATTCGCACAGATACGCAGTATTTT | CASSLQGIRTDTQYF
TRBJ2-5 | TRBV6-2/TRBV6-3 | TRBD2 | few | TGTGCCAGCAGTTACTCGTCGACTAGCGGGGACCAAGAGACCCAGTACTTC | CASSYSSTSGDQETQYF
TRBJ2-1 | TRBV7-3 | TRBD2 | - | TGTGCCAGCAGCTTAGGGACTAGCGCAAAAGAGACCCAGTTCTTC | CASSLGTSAKETQFF